Below are 27 T cell receptor beta chains sequenced from a single sample in a study of T cells in women clearing cervical HPV infection. Repertoires were generated with immunoSEQ multiplex PCR, while TCRdb's copy carries only in-frame clones and drops some. This sample's table has approximately 40,000 clones. The sequenced sample consisted of blood buffy coat. These receptor sequences come from a woman aged 18 to 75 with a cervical HPV16 infection that either progressed to CIN3+ or cleared (not recorded which).

Of note for this clone: The read ends 3 residues before the CDR3 terminus; that terminus is restored from the germline J gene. V and J are TRBV14 and TRBJ2-4; TRBD1 is a possible D gene (6 bases). The V end lost 6 bases, the J end lost 5 bases, and 17 bases lay between the germline ends. Per the germline V gene, CDR1 is SGHDN and CDR2 is FVKESK. The CDR3 runs 15 residues. The CDR3 bases that were read are TGTGCCAGCAGGCCGGAACAGGGAAGCGAAAACATT. This encodes CASRPEQGSENI. The full CDR3 protein reads CASRPEQGSENIQYF.

Regarding this clone: Read data end 3 residues before the CDR3 end; the end is taken from the germline J gene. This chain links TRBV28 with TRBJ1-2, with 8 bases fitting TRBD1. Germline CDR1 reads MDHEN; CDR2 reads SYDVKM. CDR3 size: 14 residues. This chain's CDR3 is CASSLDQGAPGYTF. Partial CDR3 DNA: TGTGCCAGCAGTTTAGATCAGGGGGCGCCCGGC.

As regards this clone: The read terminates 3 residues before the CDR3 end, so the remaining end is supplied by the germline J gene. The chain recombines TRBV20-1 with TRBJ2-5; 7 bases align to TRBD2. The germline V gene has CDR1 DFQATT and CDR2 SNEGSKA (reference sequence). This CDR3 is 14 amino acids long. Unmatched junction bases numbered 9, after V lost 6 bases and J lost 2 bases. The CDR3 DNA, read in part, is TGCAGTGCCCTGGGGGGGGAGGGTCAAGAGACC. Translation gives CSALGGEGQET. The CDR3 in full is CSALGGEGQETQYF.

Notes on this clone: The CDR3 extends 3 residues past the end of the read, so its final part is completed from the germline J gene. This chain uses TRBV7-8 with TRBJ2-5; the match to TRBD1 covers 8 bases. After removal of 5 bases from V and 5 bases from J, the junction contained 13 bases not matched to a gene. From germline, CDR1 is SGHVS and CDR2 FQNEAQ. The CDR3 loop spans 16 amino acids. This CDR3 reads CASSPDREWVWETQYF. The CDR3 DNA, read in part, is TGTGCCAGCAGCCCGGACAGGGAATGGGTATGGGAGACC.

For this clone: The sequence runs out 3 residues before the end of the CDR3; the remainder is reconstructed from the germline J gene. The chain combines TRBV10-3 with TRBJ1-2, with D tentatively TRBD1 (5 bases). CDR1 and CDR2 (germline): ENHRY, SYGVKD. This CDR3 spans 13 amino acids. V gave up 7 bases and J gave up 3 bases, with 12 bases separating them. Partial CDR3 DNA: TGTGCCATCATGAAGGGGAGGGACTATGGC. It codes for CAIMKGRDYG. The CDR3 as a whole reads CAIMKGRDYGYTF.

As to this clone: The read is 3 residues too short to cover the CDR3 end, so that end is filled in from the germline J gene. This rearrangement joins TRBV5-1 to TRBJ1-5; TRBD1 aligns across 7 bases. Germline loops: CDR1 SGHRS, CDR2 YFSETQ. The J segment lost 0 bases and the V segment lost 5 bases, leaving 5 bases of the junction unmatched. CDR3 length: 15 residues. CDR3 in amino acids: CASRQRGPSNQPQHF. CDR3 bases read: TGCGCCAGCAGACAAAGGGGGCCTAGCAATCAGCCC. The variable domain in full, completed from reference TRBV5-1 and TRBJ1-5, reads KAGVTQTPRYLIKTRGQQVTLSCSPISGHRSVSWYQQTPGQGLQFLFEYFSETQRNKGNFPGRFSGRQFSNSRSEMNVSTLELGDSALYLCASRQRGPSNQPQHFGDGTRLSIL.

On this clone: The read comes to an end 3 residues before the CDR3 does, leaving the germline J gene to fill in the end. This chain joins TRBV19 and TRBJ1-5; 10 bases are a match to TRBD1. The CDR3 is 15 amino acids. V gave up 4 bases and J gave up 2 bases; unmatched junction bases: 2. CDR1 LNHDA and CDR2 SQIVND come from the germline V gene (reference sequence). This CDR3 reads CASSKTGGGNQPQHF. The CDR3 DNA, read in part, is TGTGCCAGTAGTAAGACAGGGGGCGGCAATCAGCCC.

Worth noting for this clone: Read sequence stops 3 residues before the CDR3 end, and the germline J gene provides the missing end. The chain has TRBV19 and TRBJ1-5; 7 bases match TRBD1. Per the germline V gene, CDR1 is LNHDA and CDR2 is SQIVND (reference sequence). The J segment lost 2 bases and the V segment lost 4 bases, leaving 5 bases of the junction unmatched. CDR3 length: 15 amino acids. The CDR3 is CASSTGQVGNQPQHF. The CDR3 bases that were read are TGTGCCAGTAGTACCGGACAGGTAGGCAATCAGCCC.

Turning to this clone: The read falls 3 residues short of the CDR3 end, and the missing part is taken from the germline J gene. The chain joins TRBV6-2 or TRBV6-3 to TRBJ2-5; 7 bases agree with TRBD1. Germline V gene lookup returns CDR1 MNHEY and CDR2 SVGEGT. V gave up 11 bases and J gave up 5 bases; unmatched junction bases: 5. This CDR3 is 11 amino acids long. CDR3 protein: CAAQTGETQYF. CDR3 bases read: TGTGCCGCACAGACAGGGGAGACC.

On this clone: With the read ending 3 residues before the CDR3 end, the germline J gene is used to fill in that end. The J gene is TRBJ2-7, the V gene TRBV20-1; 9 bases map to TRBD1. Germline assignment: CDR1 DFQATT and CDR2 SNEGSKA (reference sequence). V dropped 6 bases and J dropped 3; count of bases not matched to a gene: 6. CDR3 length: 13 amino acids. The DNA read from the CDR3 is TGCAGTGCGGGGGGGACAGGGTTCTACGAG. Amino acid sequence: CSAGGTGFYE. The complete CDR3 protein is CSAGGTGFYEQYF.

On this clone: The sequenced fragment ends 3 residues before the CDR3 boundary, so the rest is inferred from the germline J gene. V gene TRBV27 combines with J gene TRBJ2-3, with 10 bases lining up with TRBD2. The V gene end was trimmed by 4 bases and the J gene end by 4 bases; junction bases not matched to a gene: 8. The V gene's germline CDR1 is MNHEY and CDR2 SMNVEV (reference sequence). The CDR3 covers 16 residues. The CDR3 is CASSSTLAGAADTQYF. The DNA read from the CDR3 is TGTGCCAGCAGTTCTACTCTAGCGGGGGCGGCAGATACG.

Comment on this clone: The CDR3 extends 3 residues past the end of the read, so its final part is completed from the germline J gene. The J gene is TRBJ2-1, the V gene TRBV5-1; 7 bases line up with TRBD2. V lost 3 bases and J lost 5; bases outside the gene matches: 5. The CDR3 extends over 14 amino acids. Germline lookup yields CDR1 SGHRS and CDR2 YFSETQ. The CDR3 reads CASSSLADNNEQFF. The sequenced part of the CDR3 DNA is TGCGCCAGCAGCTCCCTAGCGGATAACAATGAG.

To note about this clone: The read ends 3 residues before the CDR3 terminus; that terminus is restored from the germline J gene. The chain employs TRBV5-6 and TRBJ1-1; 7 nucleotides match TRBD1. The CDR3 consists of 14 residues. Germline loops: CDR1 SGHDT, CDR2 YYEEEE. The V and J ends lost 4 bases and 2 bases, in that order; junction bases with no gene match: 5. The CDR3 reads CASSLGTANTEAFF. The CDR3 bases that were read are TGTGCCAGCAGCCTGGGGACAGCTAACACTGAA.

To note about this clone: The read ends 3 residues early relative to the CDR3; the germline J gene fills the gap. The V and J genes are TRBV2 and TRBJ1-3; 7 nucleotides agree with TRBD1. V lost 5 bases and J lost 0; bases outside the gene matches: 4. This CDR3 contains 15 residues. Germline lookup yields CDR1 SNHLY and CDR2 FYNNEI. CDR3 bases read: TGTGCCAGCAGTAAGAGGACAGGCTCTGGAAACACC. Its protein is CASSKRTGSGNT. The whole CDR3 reads CASSKRTGSGNTIYF.

To note about this clone: Read sequence stops 3 residues before the CDR3 end, and the germline J gene provides the missing end. The rearrangement links TRBV19 to TRBJ1-2; 8 bases are shared with TRBD1. The trim removed 3 bases at V and 4 bases at J, leaving 10 bases unmatched. The germline V gene encodes CDR1 LNHDA and CDR2 SQIVND (reference sequence). There are 16 residues in the CDR3. CDR3 amino acids: CASSIPQGVEGYGYTF. The sequenced CDR3 bases are TGTGCCAGTAGTATCCCACAGGGGGTAGAAGGCTATGGC. Full variable domain (rest looked up from reference TRBV19 and TRBJ1-2): DGGITQSPKYLFRKEGQNVTLSCEQNLNHDAMYWYRQDPGQGLRLIYYSQIVNDFQKGDIAEGYSVSREKKESFPLTVTSAQKNPTAFYLCASSIPQGVEGYGYTFGSGTRLTVV.

A remark on this clone: Read coverage stops 3 residues before the CDR3 terminus; the germline J gene supplies the remainder. The rearrangement joins TRBV2 to TRBJ2-3, with 7 bases identical to TRBD1. CDR1 is SNHLY, CDR2 FYNNEI, per germline. The CDR3 is made up of 18 amino acids. J lost 0 bases, V lost 6 bases, and 15 bases had no gene match. The CDR3 loop is CASSTARGSSKSTDTQYF. The part of the CDR3 DNA that was read is TGTGCCAGCAGCACCGCCAGGGGGTCTAGTAAAAGCACAGATACG.

As to this clone: The read comes to an end 3 residues before the CDR3 does, leaving the germline J gene to fill in the end. The same CDR3 also results from other DNA sequences found in this sample. The chain uses TRBV29-1 and TRBJ1-1, with a weak D call TRBD1 (5 bases). Germline V gene sequence: CDR1 SQVTM, CDR2 ANQGSEA. The CDR3 covers 15 residues. The CDR3 bases that were read are TGCAGCGTTGTAATCCAACAAGGGCAGGGTGGCGAA. It codes for CSVVIQQGQGGE. The whole CDR3 region reads CSVVIQQGQGGEAFF.

Worth noting for this clone: From the germline J gene comes the end of the CDR3, since the read stops 3 residues before it. The V and J genes are TRBV10-3 and TRBJ1-1; no clear D. Trimming pared 9 bases from V and 3 bases from J, leaving 14 bases between. This CDR3 contains 13 residues. Germline loops: CDR1 ENHRY, CDR2 SYGVKD. The CDR3 protein is CAIRPVSDTEAFF. The covered CDR3 bases are TGTGCCATTCGCCCGGTTAGTGACACTGAA.

A note on this clone: The sequence runs out 3 residues before the end of the CDR3; the remainder is reconstructed from the germline J gene. The gene calls are TRBV7-9 and TRBJ1-6; no definite D call. The CDR3 consists of 14 residues. V was pared by 4 bases and J by 7 bases, with 11 bases between. Germline V gene lookup returns CDR1 SEHNR and CDR2 FQNEAQ (reference sequence). Partial CDR3 DNA: TGTGCCAGCAGCTCCCCCGAGGCCAATTCACCC. Translation: CASSSPEANSP. The CDR3 in full is CASSSPEANSPLHF.

As to this clone: Read data end 3 residues before the CDR3 end; the end is taken from the germline J gene. The chain combines TRBV7-7 with TRBJ2-3; 8 nucleotides line up with TRBD2. The germline V gene has CDR1 SSHAT and CDR2 FNYEAQ (reference sequence). The CDR3 is 15 amino acids. With 5 bases clipped from V and 1 base from J, the junction kept 5 bases outside the gene matches. The CDR3 region is CASSPYSGGTDTQYF. Incomplete CDR3 DNA: TGTGCCAGCAGCCCGTATAGCGGGGGCACAGATACG.

About this clone itself: The read terminates 3 residues before the CDR3 end, so the remaining end is supplied by the germline J gene. V usage is TRBV11-2 and J usage is TRBJ1-5; tentatively, D is TRBD1 (6 bases). Germline values: CDR1 SGHAT, CDR2 FQNNGV. Trimming cost V 5 bases and J 0 bases, with 11 bases left between them. This CDR3 has 15 amino acids. This CDR3 reads CASSLTGFSNQPQHF. The CDR3 DNA, read in part, is TGTGCCAGCAGCCTGACAGGATTTAGCAATCAGCCC.

About this clone: The read ends 3 residues before the CDR3 terminus; that terminus is restored from the germline J gene. This chain joins TRBV5-5 and TRBJ1-5; 7 bases align to TRBD1. Germline V gene lookup returns CDR1 SGHKS and CDR2 YYEKEE (reference sequence). The CDR3 extends over 15 amino acids. J was trimmed by 0 bases and V by 4 bases; bases with no gene match: 4. The CDR3 here is CASSRTGDSNQPQHF. The covered CDR3 bases are TGTGCCAGCAGCCGGACAGGAGATAGCAATCAGCCC. The whole variable domain, filled in from reference TRBV5-5 and TRBJ1-5, reads DAGVTQSPTHLIKTRGQQVTLRCSPISGHKSVSWYQQVLGQGPQFIFQYYEKEERGRGNFPDRFSARQFPNYSSELNVNALLLGDSALYLCASSRTGDSNQPQHFGDGTRLSIL.

Partial CDR3 DNA: TGTGCCAGCAGCCCCACTAGCGGGAGCGACTACGAG. Translating gives CASSPTSGSDYE. Given in full, the CDR3 is CASSPTSGSDYEQYF. This sequence joins TRBV11-2 and TRBJ2-7; 11 positions agree with TRBD2. The CDR3 goes on 3 residues after the read ends, and that part is filled in from the germline J gene. The V and J ends lost 5 bases and 3 bases, in that order; junction bases with no gene match: 6. This CDR3 comprises 15 residues. Germline values: CDR1 SGHAT, CDR2 FQNNGV.

Concerning this clone: The CDR3 goes on 3 residues after the read ends, and that part is filled in from the germline J gene. This chain links TRBV12-3 or TRBV12-4 with TRBJ1-4; the match to TRBD1 covers 8 bases. This CDR3 is 14 amino acids long. The ends lost 5 bases at V and 8 bases at J; junction bases unmatched: 7. The CDR3 sequence is CASSQTGAGEKLFF. The sequenced CDR3 bases are TGTGCCAGCAGTCAGACAGGGGCGGGGGAAAAA.

With regard to this clone: The sequence runs out 3 residues before the end of the CDR3; the remainder is reconstructed from the germline J gene. V usage is TRBV16 and J usage is TRBJ2-3; the D is unclear. The CDR3 extends over 14 amino acids. Between the trimmed V and J ends, which lost 1 base and 1 base, there was a span of 6 bases. The germline V gene encodes CDR1 KGHSY and CDR2 FQNENV. CDR3 residues: CASSQFRGTDTQYF. Incomplete CDR3 DNA: TGTGCCAGCAGCCAATTTCGGGGCACAGATACG.

To note about this clone: The CDR3 goes on 3 residues after the read ends, and that part is filled in from the germline J gene. The chain is built from TRBV5-6 and TRBJ2-7, with 10 bases lining up with TRBD2. The germline gives CDR1 SGHDT, CDR2 YYEEEE. The CDR3 is 15 residues long. V shed 2 bases and J 2 bases; nucleotides not matched to a gene: 4. The part of the CDR3 DNA that was read is TGTGCCAGCAGCTTCGGACTAGCGGAGACCTACGAG. Its protein product is CASSFGLAETYE. The full CDR3 reads CASSFGLAETYEQYF.

Points on this clone: Read data end 3 residues before the CDR3 end; the end is taken from the germline J gene. This chain uses TRBV20-1 with TRBJ1-5; TRBD1 agrees at 7 bases. CDR1 and CDR2 from the germline V gene are DFQATT and SNEGSKA (reference sequence). This CDR3 comprises 12 residues. The V segment lost 5 bases and the J segment 6 bases; nucleotides outside the gene matches: 4. CDR3 region: CSALTGFQPQHF. The CDR3 bases that were read are TGCAGTGCTTTGACAGGGTTTCAGCCC.